Detailed here is one T cell receptor (beta chain). The data originate from a study of blood T cell repertoires in COVID-19. Study information: Some COVID-19 samples were acute and others convalescent; all came from the United States, Italy and Spain. T cells, B-cell-depleted T cells, or PBMCs supplied cDNA or gDNA.

Study processing details: Estimates of nucleated cell counts were drawn from the amplification of reference gene primers. Libraries were prepared by immunoSEQ multiplex PCR; TCRdb keeps only in-frame clonotypes and omits some of them. The V and J calls and the clone size are those of that table, but D and trimming were determined from the DNA. The table has some 65,000 clones, 75% to 90% seen once. Seattle patients were enrolled during active infection and followed longitudinally. This CDR3 is built from 17 residues. Trimming took 2 bases from V and 0 from J; bases not matched to a gene: 2. Germline loops: CDR1 MNHEY, CDR2 SMNVEV (reference sequence).

The chain employs TRBV27 and TRBJ2-6; 9 bases are a match to TRBD1. This TCR was sampled from a middle-aged man with COVID-19, enrolled during active disease. Sample: peripheral blood. CDR3 nucleotide sequence: TGTGCCAGCAGTTTAGGACAGGGGTACTCTGGGGCCAACGTCCTGACTTTC. Its translation: CASSLGQGYSGANVLTF.